Reported below is one T cell receptor beta chain. The data are from a study of Ad26.COV2.S vaccination and SARS-CoV-2 variants. Only in-frame clones appear in the TCRdb table, and some are missing; sequencing was by immunoSEQ multiplex PCR. The table records 440,000 or so clones, less than 95% of them present only once. Specified treatment: about 20 received Ad26.COV2.S at low or high dose, single or two shots; about 5 received placebo; per-sample allocation not given. At day 63 after the first vaccine or placebo injection, samples were drawn. Germline-derived CDR1 and CDR2 are MGHDK and SYGVNS. V trimming: 5 bases; J trimming: 1 base; junction bases outside the gene matches: 10. The CDR3 extends over 16 amino acids.

This sequence was found in a person aged 18-65 years who received the Ad26.COV2.S COVID-19 vaccine or a placebo. Sequencing was performed on peripheral blood, taken in a trial of Ad26.COV2.S vaccine versus placebo. The V gene is TRBV25-1, the J gene TRBJ2-5; 7 bases align to TRBD1. The DNA of the CDR3 is TGTGCCAGCAGTCAAGGGGACAGAGACTTCCAAGAGACCCAGTACTTC. It codes for CASSQGDRDFQETQYF.